Shown below are 30 T cell receptor beta chains from a single sample sequenced in a study of Ad26.COV2.S vaccination and SARS-CoV-2 variants. Assay: immunoSEQ multiplex PCR; the TCRdb copy retains only in-frame clones and omits some. The table has around 450,000 clones, roughly 89% seen once. Treatment denoted: 19 received Ad26.COV2.S at low or high dose, single or two shots; about 5 received placebo; per-sample allocation not given. Day 63 following the first vaccine or placebo injection was when the samples were taken. Sequenced here: peripheral blood, sampled in a trial of Ad26.COV2.S vaccine versus placebo. These receptor sequences come from a person between 18 and 65 years old who received the Ad26.COV2.S COVID-19 vaccine or a placebo.

V gene TRBV10-3 combines with J gene TRBJ2-5; maybe TRBD1 (5 bases). The V gene's germline CDR1 is ENHRY and CDR2 SYGVKD. V was pared by 2 bases and J by 4 bases, with 11 bases between. CDR3 size: 14 residues. The CDR3 protein is CAISELGAPETQYF. CDR3 bases: TGTGCCATCAGTGAGCTTGGGGCTCCAGAGACCCAGTACTTC.

J is TRBJ1-2 and V is TRBV6-6; D unclear. The V and J ends lost 0 bases and 6 bases respectively, with 8 bases between them. The germline V gene has CDR1 MNHNY and CDR2 SVGAGI (reference sequence). This CDR3 spans 13 amino acids. The CDR3 nucleotides read TGTGCCAGCAGTTACTCGGCGGAGAATGGCTACACCTTC. It yields the protein CASSYSAENGYTF.

The rearrangement links TRBV6-6 to TRBJ1-6; D possibly corresponds to TRBD1 (5 bases). The germline CDR1 and CDR2 sequences are MNHNY and SVGAGI (reference sequence). This CDR3 has 14 residues. Trimming cost V 0 bases and J 10 bases, with 10 bases left between them. The CDR3 DNA reads TGTGCCAGCAGTTACTCAGGGGACGGGTCACCCCTCCACTTT. This sequence encodes CASSYSGDGSPLHF.

In DNA, the CDR3 is TGTGCCAGCAGTTACTCACCCCTGGCCGGGGAGCTGTTTTTT. Residues: CASSYSPLAGELFF. This chain joins TRBV6-2 or TRBV6-3 and TRBJ2-2; no clear D. Trimming took 0 bases from V and 6 from J, leaving 8 bases between them. The CDR3 loop spans 14 amino acids. The germline V gene encodes CDR1 MNHEY and CDR2 SVGEGT.

This chain uses TRBV6-5 with TRBJ1-1, with a tentative D call TRBD1 (5 bases). The CDR3 contains 14 residues. V was clipped by 8 bases and J by 11 bases, with 24 bases between them. The germline V gene has CDR1 MNHEY and CDR2 SVGAGI. For the CDR3, the DNA is TGTGCCAGCCTGCCCGGGACGCATGGTGGAGGCGCTTTCTTT. This gives the protein CASLPGTHGGGAFF.

The rearrangement joins TRBV5-1 to TRBJ2-1; 12 nucleotides line up with TRBD2. J gave up 9 bases and V 0 bases, and 4 bases lay outside the gene matches. Germline V gene lookup returns CDR1 SGHRS and CDR2 YFSETQ. The CDR3 has 15 amino acids. The CDR3 nucleotides read TGCGCCAGCAGCTTGGGACTAGCGGGAGTCGGTGAGCAGTTCTTC. Amino acid sequence: CASSLGLAGVGEQFF.

In the case of this clone: Other DNA sequences in the same sample also yield this CDR3. This sequence joins TRBV7-9 and TRBJ2-2; D is undetermined. Germline assignment: CDR1 SEHNR and CDR2 FQNEAQ (reference sequence). Trimming took 6 bases from V and 6 from J, leaving 8 bases between them. CDR3 length equals 12 residues. In DNA, the CDR3 is TGTGCCAGCAGTTTATGGTCCGGGGAGCTGTTTTTT. It codes for CASSLWSGELFF.

The V and J genes are TRBV2 and TRBJ2-7; TRBD1 aligns across 9 bases. CDR1 SNHLY and CDR2 FYNNEI come from the germline V gene. This CDR3 region has 14 residues. The J segment lost 3 bases and the V segment lost 8 bases, leaving 8 bases of the junction unmatched. CDR3: CASLLTGGFYEQYF. As DNA, the CDR3 is TGTGCCAGCCTATTAACAGGGGGCTTCTACGAGCAGTACTTC. The full variable domain, in which reference TRBV2 and TRBJ2-7 provide the parts outside the CDR3, is EPEVTQTPSHQVTQMGQEVILRCVPISNHLYFYWYRQILGQKVEFLVSFYNNEISEKSEIFDDQFSVERPDGSNFTLKIRSTKLEDSAMYFCASLLTGGFYEQYFGPGTRLTVT.

The chain carries TRBV9 and TRBJ2-3, with D maybe TRBD2 (5 bases). V was pared by 2 bases and J by 5 bases, with 15 bases between. This CDR3 is 15 amino acids long. CDR1 and CDR2 (germline): SGDLS, YYNGEE. In DNA form, the CDR3 reads TGTGCCAGCAGCGTTACCTCCCAACGGGGAGATACGCAGTATTTT. It specifies CASSVTSQRGDTQYF.

The rearrangement links TRBV29-1 to TRBJ1-1; D is unclear. V lost 2 bases and J 1 base, leaving 8 bases between the germline ends. The germline gives CDR1 SQVTM, CDR2 ANQGSEA. The CDR3 covers 13 residues. The DNA for the CDR3 is TGCAGCGTTGAACGGAGGCAGAACACTGAAGCTTTCTTT. Encoded protein: CSVERRQNTEAFF.

The chain uses TRBV14 and TRBJ1-2, with 8 bases lining up with TRBD1. This CDR3 contains 19 residues. J lost 7 bases, V lost 4 bases, and 23 bases had no gene match. Germline lookup yields CDR1 SGHDN and CDR2 FVKESK. CDR3 DNA: TGTGCCAGCAGCCTCGGTGGCAGGGGGCTAATCCCTCCAGTGAGTGGCTACACCTTC. This encodes CASSLGGRGLIPPVSGYTF.

The chain links TRBV7-3 to TRBJ2-2; D ambiguous. Trimming removed 8 bases from V and 7 bases from J, with 17 bases in between. The CDR3 is 14 residues long. Germline CDR1 SGHTA, CDR2 FQGTGA. This CDR3 is CASQDRSRHGELFF. The DNA for the CDR3 is TGTGCCAGCCAGGATAGGAGCAGGCACGGGGAGCTGTTTTTT.

V gene TRBV5-4 combines with J gene TRBJ1-4; maybe TRBD1 (6 bases). Germline CDR1 SGHNT, CDR2 YYREEE (reference sequence). Trimming removed 9 bases from V and 2 bases from J, with 17 bases in between. This CDR3 has 15 amino acids. In DNA form, the CDR3 reads TGTGCCACTGGTCCTTACGGGGGCACTAATGAAAAACTGTTTTTT. Amino acids: CATGPYGGTNEKLFF.

The chain carries TRBV5-1 and TRBJ1-2, with D possibly TRBD1 on 5 matching bases. V was cut by 3 bases and J by 4 bases, with 19 bases left in between. Germline V gives CDR1 SGHRS, CDR2 YFSETQ. The CDR3 consists of 16 residues. Here the CDR3 reads CASSSPEGPLSYGYTF. The CDR3 nucleotides are TGCGCCAGCAGCTCACCGGAGGGACCTCTATCCTATGGCTACACCTTC.

The V gene is TRBV7-2, the J gene TRBJ1-1; D perhaps matches TRBD1 (6 bases). This CDR3 has 15 amino acids. CDR1 is SGHTA, CDR2 FQGNSA, per germline. The V gene lost 2 bases and the J gene lost 5 bases, with 15 bases spanning the gap. The CDR3 DNA is TGTGCCAGCAGCTTATTTGTCAGGGGAGTGACTGAAGCTTTCTTT. Translating it yields CASSLFVRGVTEAFF.

The chain is built from TRBV15 and TRBJ2-2; TRBD2 agrees at 7 bases. The length of the CDR3 is 15 residues. J was trimmed by 2 bases and V by 8 bases; bases with no gene match: 8. Germline-derived CDR1 and CDR2 are LNHNV and YYDKDF (reference sequence). This CDR3 reads CATASWDYNTGELFF. CDR3 in DNA: TGTGCCACCGCCTCCTGGGACTATAACACCGGGGAGCTGTTTTTT.

The genes are TRBV19 and TRBJ1-1; D is perhaps TRBD1 (6 bases). The V end was cut by 3 bases, the J end by 4 bases, with 15 bases between. In germline, CDR1 is LNHDA, CDR2 SQIVND (reference sequence). This CDR3 region has 15 residues. The CDR3 region has the DNA TGTGCCAGTAGTATGCGGTCCCTAGGGGGCACTGAAGCTTTCTTT. It specifies CASSMRSLGGTEAFF.

The rearrangement joins TRBV12-3 or TRBV12-4 to TRBJ1-5, with D maybe TRBD1 (6 bases). The CDR3 length is 13 residues. The V and J ends lost 5 bases and 11 bases respectively, with 16 bases between them. Here the CDR3 DNA reads TGTGCCAGCAGTGCACAGGGCCCAGGGGCCCAGCATTTT. Protein: CASSAQGPGAQHF.

CDR3 DNA sequence: TGTGCCTGGAGCTCGGAGACGATGAACACTGAAGCTTTCTTT. Its translation is CAWSSETMNTEAFF. The chain links TRBV30 to TRBJ1-1; D is unresolved. V was trimmed by 3 bases and J by 0 bases, leaving 11 bases between them. This CDR3 contains 14 residues. Looked up from germline, CDR1 is GTSNPN and CDR2 is SVGIG (reference sequence).

This clone was observed once. The genes are TRBV9 and TRBJ2-5; a possible D gene is TRBD2 (5 bases). Germline V gene data show CDR1 as SGDLS and CDR2 as YYNGEE. This CDR3 has 14 residues. The germline V and J ends were trimmed by 0 bases and 4 bases, with 10 bases remaining between them. The CDR3 coding sequence is TGTGCCAGCAGCGTAGGACACGGGGTAGAGACCCAGTACTTC. Protein product: CASSVGHGVETQYF.

The genes are TRBV6-5 and TRBJ2-4, with D perhaps matching TRBD1 or TRBD2 (5 bases each). V was clipped by 7 bases and J by 1 base, with 11 bases between them. CDR3 size: 14 residues. Germline-derived CDR1 and CDR2 are MNHEY and SVGAGI. CDR3 nucleotides: TGTGCCAGCAACCGGGGCTTTGCCAAAAACATTCAGTACTTC. Translation gives CASNRGFAKNIQYF.

This clone was picked up a small number of times. The rearrangement joins TRBV19 to TRBJ1-5; D is ambiguous. The germline CDR1 and CDR2 sequences are LNHDA and SQIVND (reference sequence). This CDR3 spans 13 amino acids. Trimming left V 3 bases short and J 5 bases short, with 8 bases between. The CDR3: CASSIWADQPQHF. Here the CDR3 DNA reads TGTGCCAGTAGTATCTGGGCAGATCAGCCCCAGCATTTT.

The V gene is TRBV12-3 or TRBV12-4, the J gene TRBJ1-1; no definite D call. There are 12 residues in the CDR3. Trimming pared 6 bases from V and 1 base from J, leaving 6 bases between. The CDR3 loop is CASRGWNTEAFF. CDR3 nucleotides: TGTGCCAGCAGGGGGTGGAACACTGAAGCTTTCTTT.

The chain's CDR3 is CASSSGQGFYAEAFF. The DNA of the CDR3 is TGCGCCAGCAGCTCGGGACAGGGTTTTTACGCTGAAGCTTTCTTT. The chain is built from TRBV5-1 and TRBJ1-1; TRBD1 aligns across 9 bases. CDR1 SGHRS and CDR2 YFSETQ come from the germline V gene. This CDR3 contains 15 residues. With 3 bases clipped from V and 6 bases from J, the junction kept 9 bases outside the gene matches.

The J gene is TRBJ2-5, the V gene TRBV9; D is possibly TRBD2 (6 bases). V was trimmed by 0 bases and J by 4 bases, leaving 13 bases between them. CDR1 and CDR2 from the germline V gene are SGDLS and YYNGEE. CDR3 length: 15 residues. CDR3 amino acids: CASSVGVQRVETQYF. CDR3 nucleotides: TGTGCCAGCAGCGTAGGAGTCCAGCGGGTAGAGACCCAGTACTTC.

This chain joins TRBV7-3 and TRBJ2-2; 8 positions agree with TRBD1. Germline loops: CDR1 SGHTA, CDR2 FQGTGA. V lost 6 bases and J lost 6; bases outside the gene matches: 9. This CDR3 contains 15 residues. The CDR3 region is CASSRTGQGPGELFF. Here the CDR3 DNA reads TGTGCCAGCAGTAGAACCGGACAGGGACCCGGGGAGCTGTTTTTT. Based on the CDR3 plus reference TRBV7-3 and TRBJ2-2, the full variable domain is GAGVSQTPSNKVTEKGKYVELRCDPISGHTALYWYRQSLGQGPEFLIYFQGTGAADDSGLPNDRFFAVRPEGSVSTLKIQRTERGDSAVYLCASSRTGQGPGELFFGEGSRLTVL.

This chain joins TRBV7-9 and TRBJ1-1; D is ambiguous. The V end lost 5 bases, the J end lost 1 base, and 11 bases lay between the germline ends. The CDR3 consists of 14 residues. The germline gives CDR1 SEHNR, CDR2 FQNEAQ (reference sequence). The CDR3 spells CASSPWTENTEAFF. Here the CDR3 DNA reads TGTGCCAGCAGCCCTTGGACGGAGAACACTGAAGCTTTCTTT.

The chain uses TRBV28 and TRBJ2-2, with TRBD1 identical over 7 bases. This CDR3 spans 14 amino acids. Germline assignment: CDR1 MDHEN and CDR2 SYDVKM. J gave up 5 bases and V 6 bases, and 6 bases lay outside the gene matches. Here the CDR3 reads CASSGDSRTGELFF. The CDR3 nucleotides are TGTGCCAGCAGCGGGGACAGTCGGACCGGGGAGCTGTTTTTT. Filled out from reference TRBV28 and TRBJ2-2, the complete variable domain reads DVKVTQSSRYLVKRTGEKVFLECVQDMDHENMFWYRQDPGLGLRLIYFSYDVKMKEKGDIPEGYSVSREKKERFSLILESASTNQTSMYLCASSGDSRTGELFFGEGSRLTVL.

V usage is TRBV6-2 or TRBV6-3 and J usage is TRBJ1-1; D is uncertain. Trimming shortened V by 2 bases and J by 4 bases, and 8 bases separated the two germline ends. Germline CDR1 reads MNHEY; CDR2 reads SVGEGT. This CDR3 comprises 13 residues. The CDR3 sequence is CASSYLGPTEAFF. The CDR3 DNA reads TGTGCCAGCAGTTACCTCGGCCCCACTGAAGCTTTCTTT.

This clone was seen a few times. J is TRBJ1-1 and V is TRBV7-9; 7 bases line up with TRBD1. From germline, CDR1 is SEHNR and CDR2 FQNEAQ (reference sequence). This CDR3 spans 15 amino acids. After removal of 7 bases from V and 5 bases from J, the junction contained 13 bases not matched to a gene. CDR3 bases: TGTGCCAGCACCTTGGACAGGCCACCTAAGACTGAAGCTTTCTTT. It yields the protein CASTLDRPPKTEAFF.